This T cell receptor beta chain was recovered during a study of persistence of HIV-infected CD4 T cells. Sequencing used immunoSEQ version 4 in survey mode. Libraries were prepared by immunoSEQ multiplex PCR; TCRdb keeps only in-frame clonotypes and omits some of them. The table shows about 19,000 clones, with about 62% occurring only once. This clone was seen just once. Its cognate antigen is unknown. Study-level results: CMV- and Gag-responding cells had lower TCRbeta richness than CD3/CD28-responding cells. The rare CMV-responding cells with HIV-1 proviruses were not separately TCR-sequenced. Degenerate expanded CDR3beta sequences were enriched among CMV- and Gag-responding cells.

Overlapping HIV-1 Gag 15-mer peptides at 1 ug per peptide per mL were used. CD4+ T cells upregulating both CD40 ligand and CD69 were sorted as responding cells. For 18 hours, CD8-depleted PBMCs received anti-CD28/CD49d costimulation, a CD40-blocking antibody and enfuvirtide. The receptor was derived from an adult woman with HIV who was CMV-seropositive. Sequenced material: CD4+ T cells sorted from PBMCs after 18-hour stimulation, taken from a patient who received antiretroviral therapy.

CDR3 loop: CASSLQLAGMTQFF. The CDR3 nucleotides read TGTGCCAGCAGCTTACAACTAGCGGGGATGACGCAGTTCTTC. This chain links TRBV7-9 with TRBJ2-1; 10 bases are shared with TRBD2. CDR1 is SEHNR, CDR2 FQNEAQ, per germline (reference sequence). V shed 2 bases, J shed 12 bases, and the junction held 7 bases outside the gene matches. The length of the CDR3 is 14 residues.